The text below deals with one TCR beta chain. Germline-derived CDR1 and CDR2 are MNHEY and SVGAGI. V gave up 0 bases and J gave up 5 bases, with 10 bases separating them. The CDR3 loop spans 15 amino acids. The data are from a study of PD-L1 blockade in urothelial cancer. This sample's time point: pretreatment peripheral blood. Synthetic templates analogous to TCR were spiked into all PCRs individually. Sequencing was performed with immunoSEQ multiplex PCR; in TCRdb, only in-frame clones are kept and a portion is missing. The table includes around 100,000 clones, around 87% detected once. The chain has TRBV6-5 and TRBJ2-2; D is ambiguous. The sequence was collected from a man in his sixties with urothelial cancer. Sequencing was performed on PBMCs, taken around atezolizumab (anti-PD-L1) treatment. The chain's CDR3 is CASSYSSPRTGELFF. CDR3 sequence (DNA): TGTGCCAGCAGTTACTCGTCCCCGAGGACCGGGGAGCTGTTTTTT.